These T cell receptor beta chains were read from a single sample in a study of shared T cell receptors in the human thymus. Generated by immunoSEQ multiplex PCR, the TCRdb table keeps only in-frame clones and is missing some. The data show hundreds of thousands of clones, approximately 80% seen once. This sample was shared with a second study, whose subject was human thymus T cells.

Sequenced input: thymocytes. These TCRs come from a boy younger than two with a congenital heart defect. The CDR3 runs from the conserved cysteine through the conserved F or W. D genes are given only for firm matches. Clone size is shown for a subset of rows, as once, few, many or a class of expanded clone.

TRBJ2-7,TRBD1,TRBV30,-,CAWKGTGFMGSYEQYF,TGTGCCTGGAAAGGGACAGGGTTTATGGGCTCCTACGAGCAGTACTTC
TRBJ1-2,-,TRBV19,few,CASYDRSYGYTF,TGTGCCAGTTACGACAGGTCCTATGGCTACACCTTC
TRBJ2-3,TRBD1,TRBV4-3,-,CASSPPDRTDTQYF,TGCGCCAGCAGCCCACCGGACAGGACGGATACGCAGTATTTT
TRBJ2-3,TRBD2,TRBV19,-,CASSPNLAGGYLGTDTQYF,TGTGCCAGTAGTCCCAACCTAGCGGGAGGGTATCTCGGCACAGATACGCAGTATTTT
TRBJ2-7,-,TRBV11-2,-,CASSGPDSGDYEQYF,TGTGCCAGCAGCGGGCCCGATAGCGGAGACTACGAGCAGTACTTC
TRBJ1-2,TRBD1,TRBV29-1,-,CSVEWDRGGYTF,TGCAGCGTTGAATGGGACAGGGGTGGCTACACCTTC
TRBJ2-1,TRBD2,TRBV30,once,CAWTFPTSGRVEQFF,TGTGCCTGGACCTTCCCGACTAGCGGGAGGGTTGAGCAGTTCTTC
TRBJ2-1,TRBD1,TRBV27,-,CASSRTGHYYNEQFF,TGTGCCAGCTCCCGGACAGGACATTACTACAATGAGCAGTTCTTC
TRBJ1-5,TRBD1,TRBV28,once,CASRLYNGAGGDQPQHF,TGTGCCAGCAGACTCTATAACGGGGCAGGGGGAGATCAGCCCCAGCATTTT
TRBJ2-1,-,TRBV30,-,CAWVPGLTTYEQFF,TGTGCCTGGGTTCCGGGACTTACGACCTATGAGCAGTTCTTC
TRBJ2-3,-,TRBV21-1,-,CASSPPLGRRRTDTQYF,TGTGCCAGCAGCCCTCCGTTGGGGCGGAGACGCACAGATACGCAGTATTTT
TRBJ2-7,TRBD2,TRBV11-2,-,CASSSYRDSGIYEQYF,TGTGCCAGCAGCTCCTACCGAGATAGCGGGATTTACGAGCAGTACTTC
TRBJ1-1,TRBD1,TRBV18,once,CASSPLPGQGGNTEAFF,TGTGCCAGCTCACCCCTACCGGGACAGGGGGGGAACACTGAAGCTTTCTTT
TRBJ2-7,-,TRBV5-5,-,CASSLVGTYEQYF,TGTGCCAGCAGCTTGGTCGGTACCTACGAGCAGTACTTC
TRBJ2-3,-,TRBV6-1,once,CASTGQYSDTQYF,TGTGCCAGCACCGGACAGTATTCGGATACGCAGTATTTT
TRBJ2-7,TRBD1,TRBV27,few,CASSLTGGSYEQYF,TGTGCCAGCAGTTTAACAGGGGGCTCCTACGAGCAGTACTTC